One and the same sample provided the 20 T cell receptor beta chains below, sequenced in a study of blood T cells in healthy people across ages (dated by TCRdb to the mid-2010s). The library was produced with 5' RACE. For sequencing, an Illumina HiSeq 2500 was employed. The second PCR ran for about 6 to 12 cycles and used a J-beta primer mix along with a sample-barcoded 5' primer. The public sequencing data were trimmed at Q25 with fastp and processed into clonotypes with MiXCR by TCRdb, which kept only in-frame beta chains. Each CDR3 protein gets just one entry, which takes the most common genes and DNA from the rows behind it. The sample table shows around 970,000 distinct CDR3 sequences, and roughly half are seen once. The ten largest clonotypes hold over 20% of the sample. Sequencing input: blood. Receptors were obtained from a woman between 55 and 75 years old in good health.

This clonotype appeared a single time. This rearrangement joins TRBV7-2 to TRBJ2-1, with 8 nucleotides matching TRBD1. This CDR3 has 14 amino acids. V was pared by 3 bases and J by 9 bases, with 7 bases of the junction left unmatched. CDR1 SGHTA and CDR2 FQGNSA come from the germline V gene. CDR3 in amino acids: CASSFSTGGGEQFF. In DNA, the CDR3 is TGTGCCAGCAGCTTTTCAACAGGGGGAGGTGAGCAGTTCTTC.

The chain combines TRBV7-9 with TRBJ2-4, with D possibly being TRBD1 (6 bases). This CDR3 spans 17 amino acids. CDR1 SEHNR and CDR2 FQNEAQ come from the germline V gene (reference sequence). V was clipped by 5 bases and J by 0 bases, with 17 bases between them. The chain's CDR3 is CASSAGALSGAKNIQYF. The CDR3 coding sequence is TGTGCCAGCAGCGCAGGGGCGCTCTCAGGAGCCAAAAACATTCAGTACTTC.

CDR3 nucleotides: TGCGCCAGCAGCTTCGGGACGTCTGGCGTGAATGAGCAGTACTTC. Its protein is CASSFGTSGVNEQYF. V usage is TRBV5-1 and J usage is TRBJ2-4; perhaps D is TRBD1 or TRBD2 (5 bases each). Trimming left V 2 bases short and J 13 bases short, with 22 bases between. CDR1 is SGHRS, CDR2 YFSETQ, per germline. There are 15 residues in the CDR3.

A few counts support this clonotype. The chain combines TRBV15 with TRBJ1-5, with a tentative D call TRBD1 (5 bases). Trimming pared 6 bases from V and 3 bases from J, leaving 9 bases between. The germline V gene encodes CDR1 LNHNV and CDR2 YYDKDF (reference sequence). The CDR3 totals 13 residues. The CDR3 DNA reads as TGTGCCACCAGTATCAGGGTCAATCAGCCCCAGCATTTT. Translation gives CATSIRVNQPQHF.

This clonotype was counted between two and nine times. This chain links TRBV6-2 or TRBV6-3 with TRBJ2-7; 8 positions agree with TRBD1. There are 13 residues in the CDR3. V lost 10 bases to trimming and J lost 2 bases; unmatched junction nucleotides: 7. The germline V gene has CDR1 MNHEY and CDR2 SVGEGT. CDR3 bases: TGTGCCACGAGGACAGGGAGACCCTACGAGCAGTACTTC. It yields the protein CATRTGRPYEQYF.

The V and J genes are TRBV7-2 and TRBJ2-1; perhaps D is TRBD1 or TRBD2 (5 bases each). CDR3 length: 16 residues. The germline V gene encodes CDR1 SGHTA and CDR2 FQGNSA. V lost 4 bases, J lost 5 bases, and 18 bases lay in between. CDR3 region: CASSSMGVRLHNEQFF. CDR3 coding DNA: TGTGCCAGCAGCTCAATGGGGGTGCGTCTTCACAATGAGCAGTTCTTC.

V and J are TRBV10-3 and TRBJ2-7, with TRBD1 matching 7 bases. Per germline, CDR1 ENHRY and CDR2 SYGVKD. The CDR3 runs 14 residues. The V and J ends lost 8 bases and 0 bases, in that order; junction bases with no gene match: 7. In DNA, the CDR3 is TGTGCCATCCGAGCCGGGGACAGCTCCTACGAGCAGTACTTC. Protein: CAIRAGDSSYEQYF.

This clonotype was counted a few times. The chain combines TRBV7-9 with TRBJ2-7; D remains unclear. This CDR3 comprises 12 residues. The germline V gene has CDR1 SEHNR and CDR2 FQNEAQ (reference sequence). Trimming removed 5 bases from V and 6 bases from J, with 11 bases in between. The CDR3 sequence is CASSRAVREQYF. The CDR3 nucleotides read TGTGCCAGCAGCCGCGCAGTACGCGAGCAGTACTTC.

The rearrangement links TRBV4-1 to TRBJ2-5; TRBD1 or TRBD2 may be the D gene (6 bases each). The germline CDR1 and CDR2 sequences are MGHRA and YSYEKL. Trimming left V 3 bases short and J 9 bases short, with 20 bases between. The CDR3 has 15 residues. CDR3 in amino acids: CASSQRGVESGPQYF. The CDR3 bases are TGCGCCAGCAGCCAGAGGGGGGTGGAATCGGGGCCCCAGTACTTC.

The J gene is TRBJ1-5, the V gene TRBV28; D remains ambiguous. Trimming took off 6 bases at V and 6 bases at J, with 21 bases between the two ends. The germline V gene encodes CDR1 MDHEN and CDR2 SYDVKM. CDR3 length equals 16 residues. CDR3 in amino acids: CASSLPPPPTSQPQHF. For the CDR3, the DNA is TGTGCCAGCAGCCTTCCCCCGCCGCCGACTAGTCAGCCCCAGCATTTT.

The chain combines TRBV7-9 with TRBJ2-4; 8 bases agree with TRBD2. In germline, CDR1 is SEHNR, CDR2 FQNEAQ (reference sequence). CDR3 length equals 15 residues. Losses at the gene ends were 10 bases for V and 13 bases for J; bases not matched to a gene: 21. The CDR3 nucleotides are TGTGCCACCCCCCGGGGGGGGACTGGATACAATGAGCAGTACTTC. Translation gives CATPRGGTGYNEQYF. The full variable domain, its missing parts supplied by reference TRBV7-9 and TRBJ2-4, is DTGVSQNPRHKITKRGQNVTFRCDPISEHNRLYWYRQTLGQGPEFLTYFQNEAQLEKSRLLSDRFSAERPKGSFSTLEIQRTEQGDSAMYLCATPRGGTGYNEQYFGAGTRLSVL.

CDR3 in amino acids: CSVESGTSGSGGYEQYF. The CDR3 DNA sequence: TGCAGCGTTGAAAGCGGGACTAGCGGGAGTGGGGGCTACGAGCAGTACTTC. The V and J genes are TRBV29-1 and TRBJ2-7, with 14 bases matching TRBD2. Germline V CDR1 and CDR2: SQVTM, ANQGSEA. Germline trimming cut 2 bases from V and 3 bases from J; bases unmatched to any gene: 9. The CDR3 contains 17 residues.

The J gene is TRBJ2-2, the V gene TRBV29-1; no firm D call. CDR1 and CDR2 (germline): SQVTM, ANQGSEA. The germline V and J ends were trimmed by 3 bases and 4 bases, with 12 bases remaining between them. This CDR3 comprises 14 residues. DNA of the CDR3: TGCAGCGTTGAGCTTTCACAGACCACCGGGGAGCTGTTTTTT. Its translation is CSVELSQTTGELFF.

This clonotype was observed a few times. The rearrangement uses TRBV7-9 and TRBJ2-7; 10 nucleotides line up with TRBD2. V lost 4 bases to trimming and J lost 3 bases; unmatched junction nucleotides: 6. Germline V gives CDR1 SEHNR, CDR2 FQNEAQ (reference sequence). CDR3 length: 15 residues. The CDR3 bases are TGTGCCAGCAGCTGGCTAGCGGGAGTCGTCTACGAGCAGTACTTC. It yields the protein CASSWLAGVVYEQYF.

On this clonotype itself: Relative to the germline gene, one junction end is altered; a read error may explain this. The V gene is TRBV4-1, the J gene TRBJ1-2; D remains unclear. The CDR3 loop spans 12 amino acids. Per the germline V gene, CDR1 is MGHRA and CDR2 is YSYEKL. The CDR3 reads CASSPFGYGYTF. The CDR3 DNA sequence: TGCGCCAGTAGCCCTTTTGGCTATGGCTACACCTTC.

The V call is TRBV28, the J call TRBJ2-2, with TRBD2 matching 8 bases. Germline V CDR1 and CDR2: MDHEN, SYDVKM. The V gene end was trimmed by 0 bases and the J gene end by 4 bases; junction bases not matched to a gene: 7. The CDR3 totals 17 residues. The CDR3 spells CASSLWGLSGGTGELFF. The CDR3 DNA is TGTGCCAGCAGTTTATGGGGATTAAGCGGGGGCACCGGGGAGCTGTTTTTT.

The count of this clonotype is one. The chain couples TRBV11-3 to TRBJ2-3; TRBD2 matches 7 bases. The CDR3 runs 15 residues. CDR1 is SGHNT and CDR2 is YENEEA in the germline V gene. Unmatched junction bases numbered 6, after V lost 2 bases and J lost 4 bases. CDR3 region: CASSLRAGVPDTQYF. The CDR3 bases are TGTGCCAGCAGCTTACGTGCGGGAGTTCCAGATACGCAGTATTTT.

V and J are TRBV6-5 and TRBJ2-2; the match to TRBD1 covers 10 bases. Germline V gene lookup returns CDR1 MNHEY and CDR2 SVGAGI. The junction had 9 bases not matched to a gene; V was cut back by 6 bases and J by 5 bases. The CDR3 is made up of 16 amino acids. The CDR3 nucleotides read TGTGCCAGCAGGTTGGGACAGGGGCGAAGAACCGGGGAGCTGTTTTTT. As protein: CASRLGQGRRTGELFF.

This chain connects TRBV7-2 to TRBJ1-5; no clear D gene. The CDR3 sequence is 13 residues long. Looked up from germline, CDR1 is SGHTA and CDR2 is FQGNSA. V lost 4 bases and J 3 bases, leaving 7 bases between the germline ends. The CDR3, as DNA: TGTGCCAGCAGCTACACAGACAATCAGCCCCAGCATTTT. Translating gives CASSYTDNQPQHF.

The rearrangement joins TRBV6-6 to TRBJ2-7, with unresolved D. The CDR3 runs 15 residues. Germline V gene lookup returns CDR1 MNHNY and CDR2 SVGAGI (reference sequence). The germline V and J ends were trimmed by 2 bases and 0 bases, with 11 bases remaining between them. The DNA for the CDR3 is TGTGCCAGCAGTTACGCCGCACCGAGCTCCTACGAGCAGTACTTC. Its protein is CASSYAAPSSYEQYF.